This T cell receptor beta chain was captured in a study of T cell responses to AZD1222 COVID-19 vaccine. Findings and limits, study-wide: Targets within unmutated variant regions were reportedly found for nearly half of spike-specific TCRs. The CD4 TCRs associated with vaccination extended across spike and predominated at 160-218 and 743-854.

Assay: immunoSEQ multiplex PCR; the TCRdb copy retains only in-frame clones and omits some. The sample yields some 110,000 clones, around 90% seen once. The CDR3 loop spans 15 amino acids. CDR1 and CDR2 (germline): SGHTA, FQGNSA. V dropped 5 bases and J dropped 7; count of bases not matched to a gene: 9. Researchers grouped second doses given at about 4 or about 12 weeks into one pool. Concerning this clone itself: Antigen specificity is unknown.

The sample was peripheral blood, taken 28 days after the second AZD1222 dose. The TCR comes from an adult who received the AZD1222 COVID-19 vaccine. J is TRBJ2-2 and V is TRBV7-2; 8 bases agree with TRBD1. This chain's CDR3 is CASSPGQGRLGELFF. The CDR3 region has the DNA TGTGCCAGCAGCCCTGGACAGGGCAGGCTCGGGGAGCTGTTTTTT.